The next 19 T cell receptor beta chains were all read from a single sample in a study of blood T cell repertoires in COVID-19. The method was immunoSEQ multiplex PCR; TCRdb's version includes in-frame clones alone and lacks a portion of them. In the table there are 210,000 or so clones, more than 70% of which are singletons. The specimen sequenced was peripheral blood. All receptors derive from a man aged 45-60 years with active or convalescent COVID-19.

This clone was seen a single time. J is TRBJ2-1 and V is TRBV24-1; 8 nucleotides match TRBD2. Germline V CDR1 and CDR2: KGHDR, SFDVKD. CDR3 size: 14 residues. Trimming removed 6 bases from V and 0 bases from J; junction bases left unmatched: 0. DNA of the CDR3: TGTGCCACCAGTAGCGGGAGCTCCTACAATGAGCAGTTCTTC. Residues: CATSSGSSYNEQFF.

The chain recombines TRBV15 with TRBJ1-1; D might be TRBD1 (5 bases). V lost 5 bases, J lost 2 bases, and 18 bases lay in between. Germline V gene lookup returns CDR1 LNHNV and CDR2 YYDKDF (reference sequence). The CDR3 has 16 amino acids. Here the CDR3 DNA reads TGTGCCACCAGCGGTAGGGGATCTCTGCCTAACACTGAAGCTTTCTTT. Residues: CATSGRGSLPNTEAFF.

This clone was observed a single time. The V call is TRBV18, the J call TRBJ1-1, with TRBD1 identical over 10 bases. CDR3 length: 16 residues. After removal of 5 bases from V and 3 bases from J, the junction contained 9 bases not matched to a gene. Germline V CDR1 and CDR2: KGHSH, LQKENI. The CDR3 is CASSGRDRGPDTEAFF. The CDR3 nucleotides are TGTGCCAGCTCAGGCCGGGACAGGGGTCCAGACACTGAAGCTTTCTTT.

The chain has TRBV5-5 and TRBJ1-1; tentative D call: TRBD1 (6 bases). The V end was cut by 2 bases, the J end by 7 bases, with 18 bases between. CDR1 and CDR2 from the germline V gene are SGHKS and YYEKEE (reference sequence). CDR3 length equals 15 residues. CDR3 in DNA: TGTGCCAGCAGCTTCGCCGGGGGGCGACAGAGTGAAGCTTTCTTT. The encoded protein is CASSFAGGRQSEAFF. Supplemented by reference TRBV5-5 and TRBJ1-1, the full variable domain reads DAGVTQSPTHLIKTRGQQVTLRCSPISGHKSVSWYQQVLGQGPQFIFQYYEKEERGRGNFPDRFSARQFPNYSSELNVNALLLGDSALYLCASSFAGGRQSEAFFGQGTRLTVV.

The rearrangement uses TRBV6-2 or TRBV6-3 and TRBJ2-7; 9 bases fit TRBD1. The ends lost 5 bases at V and 5 bases at J; junction bases unmatched: 13. Germline values: CDR1 MNHEY, CDR2 SVGEGT. The CDR3 totals 16 residues. CDR3 protein: CASSLNPGQGLDEQYF. The DNA for the CDR3 is TGTGCCAGCAGTCTAAATCCGGGACAGGGCTTAGACGAGCAGTACTTC.

CDR3 protein: CASRRQGAAGNTIYF. DNA of the CDR3: TGTGCCAGCCGAAGACAGGGGGCTGCTGGAAACACCATATATTTT. The J gene is TRBJ1-3, the V gene TRBV19, with 10 bases fitting TRBD1. The CDR3 runs 15 residues. Germline V lookup: CDR1 LNHDA, CDR2 SQIVND (reference sequence). V trimming: 9 bases; J trimming: 2 bases; junction bases outside the gene matches: 7.

The rearrangement uses TRBV7-2 and TRBJ1-5; D gene unclear. This CDR3 is built from 15 residues. V lost 2 bases to trimming and J lost 4 bases, with 12 bases between them. Germline lookup yields CDR1 SGHTA and CDR2 FQGNSA. CDR3 bases: TGTGCCAGCAGCTTATTCCTAATCCCAAATCAGCCCCAGCATTTT. Residues: CASSLFLIPNQPQHF.

This clone is a singleton in its sample. This chain links TRBV30 with TRBJ2-3, with D uncertain. Per the germline V gene, CDR1 is GTSNPN and CDR2 is SVGIG (reference sequence). Trimming took 7 bases from V and 0 from J, leaving 14 bases between them. The CDR3 is 14 amino acids. The CDR3 reads CASLPGFSTDTQYF. The CDR3 nucleotides are TGTGCCTCCCTTCCCGGGTTTAGCACAGATACGCAGTATTTT.

V and J are TRBV6-5 and TRBJ1-2; TRBD1 agrees at 8 bases. V shed 2 bases, J shed 8 bases, and the junction held 10 bases outside the gene matches. This CDR3 has 15 amino acids. Germline V gene sequence: CDR1 MNHEY, CDR2 SVGAGI. The DNA of the CDR3 is TGTGCCAGCAGTTACCAGACAGGGGCCTCCCAGGGCTACACCTTC. This translates into CASSYQTGASQGYTF.

The chain is built from TRBV6-5 and TRBJ1-1; possibly TRBD1 for D (5 bases). The length of the CDR3 is 15 residues. CDR1 is MNHEY and CDR2 is SVGAGI in the germline V gene. Trimming removed 7 bases at V and 0 bases at J, with 15 bases between. CDR3 bases: TGTGCCAGCATCACAGGCCCGATCATGAACACTGAAGCTTTCTTT. This translates into CASITGPIMNTEAFF.

CDR3 in DNA: TGTGCCACCAGGAGGGGGCGTGCTAACACTGAAGCTTTCTTT. This sequence encodes CATRRGRANTEAFF. The chain has TRBV15 and TRBJ1-1, with 7 bases identical to TRBD1. This CDR3 has 14 residues. Losses at the gene ends were 6 bases for V and 2 bases for J; bases not matched to a gene: 6. Germline V gene data show CDR1 as LNHNV and CDR2 as YYDKDF (reference sequence). Full variable domain (rest looked up from reference TRBV15 and TRBJ1-1): DAMVIQNPRYQVTQFGKPVTLSCSQTLNHNVMYWYQQKSSQAPKLLFHYYDKDFNNEADTPDNFQSRRPNTSFCFLDIRSPGLGDTAMYLCATRRGRANTEAFFGQGTRLTVV.

The genes are TRBV2 and TRBJ2-7; 12 bases match TRBD2. Germline CDR1 SNHLY, CDR2 FYNNEI. The CDR3 contains 15 residues. V dropped 6 bases and J dropped 5; count of bases not matched to a gene: 8. The chain's CDR3 is CASRLTSGRFDEQYF. The CDR3, as DNA: TGTGCCAGCAGACTAACTAGCGGGAGGTTCGACGAGCAGTACTTC.

This clone occurred once. The DNA for the CDR3 is TGCGCCAGCGCCCCAGGGGGGATTGGCACTGAAGCTTTCTTT. Its translation is CASAPGGIGTEAFF. This chain joins TRBV5-1 and TRBJ1-1; 7 positions match TRBD1. The CDR3 covers 14 residues. The junction had 10 bases not matched to a gene; V was cut back by 7 bases and J by 4 bases. The germline V gene has CDR1 SGHRS and CDR2 YFSETQ.

The chain couples TRBV5-4 to TRBJ1-4; D is uncertain. This CDR3 region has 14 residues. Deletions cut 0 bases from V and 5 bases from J, with 8 bases between. Germline V lookup: CDR1 SGHNT, CDR2 YYREEE (reference sequence). The CDR3: CASSLDSQNEKLFF. CDR3 in DNA: TGTGCCAGCAGCTTGGACAGCCAAAATGAAAAACTGTTTTTT.

The CDR3 protein is CASSSAGGWLGGELFF. In DNA form, the CDR3 reads TGTGCCAGCAGCTCAGCAGGGGGCTGGCTTGGCGGGGAGCTGTTTTTT. The J gene is TRBJ2-2, the V gene TRBV5-4; 8 positions agree with TRBD1. The ends lost 3 bases at V and 7 bases at J; junction bases unmatched: 11. The CDR3 sequence is 16 residues long. Germline CDR1 and CDR2: SGHNT and YYREEE (reference sequence).

The V and J genes are TRBV5-6 and TRBJ1-2, with D perhaps matching TRBD1 (6 bases). This CDR3 spans 18 amino acids. CDR1 and CDR2 (germline): SGHDT, YYEEEE. Between the trimmed V and J ends, which lost 7 bases and 4 bases, there was a span of 29 bases. The CDR3 DNA is TGTGCCAGCGGCCACAGGGTGTTACGATCCACCGCGCGCTATGGCTACACCTTC. Translated: CASGHRVLRSTARYGYTF. Full variable domain (rest looked up from reference TRBV5-6 and TRBJ1-2): DAGVTQSPTHLIKTRGQQVTLRCSPKSGHDTVSWYQQALGQGPQFIFQYYEEEERQRGNFPDRFSGHQFPNYSSELNVNALLLGDSALYLCASGHRVLRSTARYGYTFGSGTRLTVV.

This chain connects TRBV6-6 to TRBJ2-7, with 10 bases lining up with TRBD1. The germline V gene has CDR1 MNHNY and CDR2 SVGAGI (reference sequence). CDR3 length: 16 amino acids. V dropped 0 bases and J dropped 5; count of bases not matched to a gene: 7. The CDR3 sequence is CASSYSARTGGDEQYF. Written as DNA, the CDR3 is TGTGCCAGCAGTTACTCTGCCAGGACAGGGGGTGACGAGCAGTACTTC.

V is TRBV5-1 and J is TRBJ1-1; D might be TRBD1 (6 bases). CDR3 length: 14 residues. Between the trimmed V and J ends, which lost 1 base and 6 bases, there was a span of 13 bases. Germline-derived CDR1 and CDR2 are SGHRS and YFSETQ. CDR3 in amino acids: CASSLLGAVSEAFF. The CDR3 DNA follows: TGCGCCAGCAGCTTGCTGGGGGCGGTCTCTGAAGCTTTCTTT.

This rearrangement joins TRBV30 to TRBJ1-3; the D gene is possibly TRBD1 (5 bases). In germline, CDR1 is GTSNPN, CDR2 SVGIG (reference sequence). The CDR3 consists of 12 residues. Trimming took 4 bases from V and 4 from J, leaving 8 bases between them. The CDR3 DNA sequence: TGTGCCTGGAAGGGGCTCGGAAACACCATATATTTT. Encoded protein: CAWKGLGNTIYF.